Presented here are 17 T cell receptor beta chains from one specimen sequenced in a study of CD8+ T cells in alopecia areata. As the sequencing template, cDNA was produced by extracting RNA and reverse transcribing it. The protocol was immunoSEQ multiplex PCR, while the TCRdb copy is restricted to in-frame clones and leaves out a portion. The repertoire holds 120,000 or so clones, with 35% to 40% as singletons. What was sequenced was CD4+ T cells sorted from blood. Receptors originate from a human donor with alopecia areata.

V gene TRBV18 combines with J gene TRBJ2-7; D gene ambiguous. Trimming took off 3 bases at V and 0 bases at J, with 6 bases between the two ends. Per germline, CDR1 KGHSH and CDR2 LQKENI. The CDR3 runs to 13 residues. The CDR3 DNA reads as TGTGCCAGCTCACCCAGTACCTCCTACGAGCAGTACTTC. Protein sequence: CASSPSTSYEQYF. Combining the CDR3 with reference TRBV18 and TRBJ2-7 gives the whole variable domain NAGVMQNPRHLVRRRGQEARLRCSPMKGHSHVYWYRQLPEEGLKFMVYLQKENIIDESGMPKERFSAEFPKEGPSILRIQQVVRGDSAAYFCASSPSTSYEQYFGPGTRLTVT.

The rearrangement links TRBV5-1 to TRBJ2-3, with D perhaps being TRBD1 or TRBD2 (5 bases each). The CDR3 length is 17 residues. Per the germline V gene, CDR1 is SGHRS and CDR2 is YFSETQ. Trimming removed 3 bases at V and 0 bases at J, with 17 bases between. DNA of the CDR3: TGCGCCAGCAGCTCACTACCGACGGGACCGAGCACAGATACGCAGTATTTT. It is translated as CASSSLPTGPSTDTQYF.

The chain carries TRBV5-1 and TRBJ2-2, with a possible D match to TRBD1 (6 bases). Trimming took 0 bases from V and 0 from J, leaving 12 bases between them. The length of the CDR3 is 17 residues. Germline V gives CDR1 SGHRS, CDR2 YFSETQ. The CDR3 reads CASSLARGSANTGELFF. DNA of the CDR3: TGCGCCAGCAGCTTGGCCAGGGGTAGTGCGAACACCGGGGAGCTGTTTTTT. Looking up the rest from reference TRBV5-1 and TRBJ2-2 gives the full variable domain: KAGVTQTPRYLIKTRGQQVTLSCSPISGHRSVSWYQQTPGQGLQFLFEYFSETQRNKGNFPGRFSGRQFSNSRSEMNVSTLELGDSALYLCASSLARGSANTGELFFGEGSRLTVL.

In nucleotides, the CDR3 is TGTGCCAGCAGCTACCGGGACAGGGATAGCTACGAGCAGTACTTC. Its translation is CASSYRDRDSYEQYF. The genes are TRBV7-9 and TRBJ2-7, with 9 bases aligning to TRBD1. J lost 3 bases, V lost 4 bases, and 7 bases had no gene match. This CDR3 spans 15 amino acids. From germline, CDR1 is SEHNR and CDR2 FQNEAQ (reference sequence). The variable domain in full, completed from reference TRBV7-9 and TRBJ2-7, reads DTGVSQNPRHKITKRGQNVTFRCDPISEHNRLYWYRQTLGQGPEFLTYFQNEAQLEKSRLLSDRFSAERPKGSFSTLEIQRTEQGDSAMYLCASSYRDRDSYEQYFGPGTRLTVT.

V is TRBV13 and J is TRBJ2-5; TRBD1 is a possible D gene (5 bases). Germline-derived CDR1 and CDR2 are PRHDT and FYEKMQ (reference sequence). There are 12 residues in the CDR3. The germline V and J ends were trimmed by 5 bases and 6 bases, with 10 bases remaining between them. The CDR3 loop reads CASSPGAKTQYF. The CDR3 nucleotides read TGTGCCAGCAGCCCTGGGGCGAAGACCCAGTACTTC.

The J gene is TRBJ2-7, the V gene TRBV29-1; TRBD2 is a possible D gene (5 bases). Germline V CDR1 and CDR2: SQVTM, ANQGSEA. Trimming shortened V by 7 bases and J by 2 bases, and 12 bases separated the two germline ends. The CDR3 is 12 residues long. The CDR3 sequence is CSGGLHTYEQYF. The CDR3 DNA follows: TGCAGCGGCGGACTCCACACCTACGAGCAGTACTTC.

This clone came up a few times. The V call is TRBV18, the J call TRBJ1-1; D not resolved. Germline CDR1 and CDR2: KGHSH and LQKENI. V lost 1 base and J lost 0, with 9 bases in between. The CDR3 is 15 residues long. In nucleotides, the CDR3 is TGTGCCAGCTCACCACTGGTAGCCGTGAACACTGAAGCTTTCTTT. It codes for CASSPLVAVNTEAFF. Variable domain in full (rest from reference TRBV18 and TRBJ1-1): NAGVMQNPRHLVRRRGQEARLRCSPMKGHSHVYWYRQLPEEGLKFMVYLQKENIIDESGMPKERFSAEFPKEGPSILRIQQVVRGDSAAYFCASSPLVAVNTEAFFGQGTRLTVV.

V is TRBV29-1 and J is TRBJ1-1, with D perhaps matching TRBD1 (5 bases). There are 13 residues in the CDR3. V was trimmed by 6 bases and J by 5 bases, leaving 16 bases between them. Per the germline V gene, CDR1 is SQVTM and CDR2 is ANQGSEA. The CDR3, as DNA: TGCAGCGTGTTTAGGGTAGAGGGGACTGAAGCTTTCTTT. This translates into CSVFRVEGTEAFF.

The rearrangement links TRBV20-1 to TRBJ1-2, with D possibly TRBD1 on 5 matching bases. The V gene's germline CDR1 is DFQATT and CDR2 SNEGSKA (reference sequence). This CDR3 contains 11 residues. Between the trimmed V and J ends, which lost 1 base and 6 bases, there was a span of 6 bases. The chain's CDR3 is CSARGGNGYTF. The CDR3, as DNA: TGCAGTGCTAGAGGGGGCAATGGCTACACCTTC.

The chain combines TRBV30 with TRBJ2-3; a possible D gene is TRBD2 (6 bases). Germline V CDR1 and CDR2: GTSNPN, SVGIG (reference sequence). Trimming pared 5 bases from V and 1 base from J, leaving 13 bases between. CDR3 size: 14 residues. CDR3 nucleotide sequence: TGTGCCTGGTCACGGGGACTTGGCACAGATACGCAGTATTTT. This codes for CAWSRGLGTDTQYF. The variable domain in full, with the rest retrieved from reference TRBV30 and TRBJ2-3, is SQTIHQWPATLVQPVGSPLSLECTVEGTSNPNLYWYRQAAGRGLQLLFYSVGIGQISSEVPQNLSASRPQDRQFILSSKKLLLSDSGFYLCAWSRGLGTDTQYFGPGTRLTVL.

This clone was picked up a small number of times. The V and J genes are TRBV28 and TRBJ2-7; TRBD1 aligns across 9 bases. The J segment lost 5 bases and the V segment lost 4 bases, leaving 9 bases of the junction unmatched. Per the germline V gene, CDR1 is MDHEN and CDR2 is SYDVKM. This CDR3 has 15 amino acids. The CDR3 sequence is CASSSSGTGYHEQYF. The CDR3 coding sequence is TGTGCCAGCAGTTCCTCCGGGACAGGGTACCACGAGCAGTACTTC.

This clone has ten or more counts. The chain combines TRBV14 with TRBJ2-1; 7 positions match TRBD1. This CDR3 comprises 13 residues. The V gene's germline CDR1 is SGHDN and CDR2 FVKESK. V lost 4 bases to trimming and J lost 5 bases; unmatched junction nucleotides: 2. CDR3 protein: CASSPGQNNEQFF. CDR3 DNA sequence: TGTGCCAGCAGCCCGGGACAGAACAATGAGCAGTTCTTC.

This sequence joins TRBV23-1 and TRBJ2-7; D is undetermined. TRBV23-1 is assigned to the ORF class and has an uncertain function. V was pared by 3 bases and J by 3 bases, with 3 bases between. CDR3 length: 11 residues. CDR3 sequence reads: CASSHRYEQYF. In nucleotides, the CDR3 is TGCGCCAGCAGTCATCGCTACGAGCAGTACTTC.

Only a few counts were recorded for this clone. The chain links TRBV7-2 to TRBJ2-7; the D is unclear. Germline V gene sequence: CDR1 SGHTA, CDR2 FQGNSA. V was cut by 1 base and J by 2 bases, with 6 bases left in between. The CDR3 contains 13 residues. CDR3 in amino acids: CASSLDLAYEQYF. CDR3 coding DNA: TGTGCCAGCAGCTTAGACCTAGCCTACGAGCAGTACTTC. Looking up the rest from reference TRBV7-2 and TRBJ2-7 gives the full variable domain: GAGVSQSPSNKVTEKGKDVELRCDPISGHTALYWYRQSLGQGLEFLIYFQGNSAPDKSGLPSDRFSAERTGGSVSTLTIQRTQQEDSAVYLCASSLDLAYEQYFGPGTRLTVT.

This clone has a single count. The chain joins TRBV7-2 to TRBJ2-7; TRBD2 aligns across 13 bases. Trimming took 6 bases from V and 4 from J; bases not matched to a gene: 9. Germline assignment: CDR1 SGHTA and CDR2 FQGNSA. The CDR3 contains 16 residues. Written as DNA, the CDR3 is TGTGCCAGCAGTTCCGGGACTAGCGGGACTAGGTACGAGCAGTACTTC. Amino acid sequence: CASSSGTSGTRYEQYF.

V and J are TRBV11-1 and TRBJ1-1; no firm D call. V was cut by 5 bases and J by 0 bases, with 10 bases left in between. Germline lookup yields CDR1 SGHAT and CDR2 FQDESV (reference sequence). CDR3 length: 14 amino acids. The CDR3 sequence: CASSPIRMNTEAFF. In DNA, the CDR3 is TGTGCCAGCAGCCCGATCAGGATGAACACTGAAGCTTTCTTT.

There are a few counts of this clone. The CDR3 DNA reads TGTGCCAGCAGCTCTTGGGGTACATCCCCTAATCAGCCCCAGCATTTT. Protein: CASSSWGTSPNQPQHF. V is TRBV28 and J is TRBJ1-5; D unresolved. Trimming stripped 6 bases from V and 4 bases from J, with 19 bases between. This CDR3 has 16 residues. The germline V gene encodes CDR1 MDHEN and CDR2 SYDVKM.